The subject of this entry is one T cell receptor (beta chain). The sample is drawn from a study of T cells in Graves' hyperthyroidism and ophthalmopathy. Amplified TCR beta CDR3 regions came from RNA transcripts. Primed by the HTBI set, a first-round RT-PCR was run on the TCR CDR3. TCRdb used MiXCR to reprocess the multiplex PCR reads, holding one entry per CDR3 protein. Of roughly 740,000 distinct CDR3 sequences in the sample, around 15% were seen once. Each diagnosis was grounded in clinical symptoms, serum thyroxine and TRAb, thyroid ultrasound, and orbital computed tomography. Losses at the gene ends were 5 bases for V and 5 bases for J; bases not matched to a gene: 6. Per germline, CDR1 MDHEN and CDR2 SYDVKM. The CDR3 is made up of 13 amino acids.

This receptor was taken from a young man with Graves' hyperthyroidism. Sequenced: blood. The chain employs TRBV28 and TRBJ2-7; TRBD2 matches 7 bases. The chain's CDR3 is CASSPGGGDEQYF. The CDR3 DNA reads TGTGCCAGCAGTCCGGGGGGAGGTGACGAGCAGTACTTC.